The count of the clone carrying this TCR beta chain is one. The data derive from a study of T cell changes during pregnancy in multiple sclerosis. This CDR3 has 17 residues. From germline, CDR1 is SGHRS and CDR2 YFSETQ. With V trimmed by 3 bases and J by 7 bases, 13 bases remained unmatched. The method was immunoSEQ multiplex PCR; TCRdb's version includes in-frame clones alone and lacks a portion of them. The repertoire includes about 68,000 clones, around 92% of them detected once, and 1.3% sits in the top ten. The chain links TRBV5-1 to TRBJ2-1, with 10 bases fitting TRBD2. The receptor's source is a female donor in good health, enrolled as a control in a pregnancy study. The sample consisted of peripheral blood, taken in the second trimester of pregnancy. DNA for the CDR3: TGCGCCAGCAGCTGGGGGCCTCTAGCGGGAGATTTGAATGAGCAGTTCTTC. It codes for CASSWGPLAGDLNEQFF.